This is a list of T cell receptor beta chains from one sample in a study of PD-L1 blockade in urothelial cancer. Assay: immunoSEQ multiplex PCR; the TCRdb copy retains only in-frame clones and omits some. The sample lists under 35,000 clones, about 88% occurring once. The sample here was PBMCs, taken around atezolizumab (anti-PD-L1) treatment. The origin of the receptors is a man older than 75 with urothelial cancer. CDR3s include the opening cysteine and the closing phenylalanine or tryptophan. D genes are given only for firm matches. Clone size is given for some rows only: seen once, a few or many times, or a class if the clone is expanded.

V gene,clone size,J gene,D gene,CDR3 protein,CDR3 DNA
TRBV5-4,-,TRBJ2-7,-,CASSRSGASYEQYF,TGTGCCAGCAGCCGATCGGGAGCCTCCTACGAGCAGTACTTC
TRBV7-9,-,TRBJ2-1,-,CASSLAGTSSYNEQFF,TGTGCCAGCAGCTTAGCGGGCACTAGCTCCTACAATGAGCAGTTCTTC
TRBV10-3,-,TRBJ1-3,TRBD1,CAISGTGANTIYF,TGTGCCATCAGTGGAACAGGGGCGAACACCATATATTTT
TRBV30,-,TRBJ2-7,-,CAWRHQGTYEQYF,TGTGCCTGGAGACATCAGGGGACCTACGAGCAGTACTTC
TRBV27,once,TRBJ1-1,TRBD1,CASSLSTGQGNTEAFF,TGTGCCAGCAGTTTATCGACTGGACAGGGTAACACTGAAGCTTTCTTT
TRBV7-2,-,TRBJ2-2,-,CASSLAAVGPGELFF,TGTGCCAGCAGCTTAGCCGCCGTGGGCCCCGGGGAGCTGTTTTTT
TRBV7-9,-,TRBJ1-1,TRBD1,CASSRRQGGNTEAFF,TGTGCCAGCAGCCGAAGACAGGGGGGGAACACTGAAGCTTTCTTT
TRBV7-2,-,TRBJ2-2,-,CASSLSAGELFF,TGTGCCAGCAGCTTAAGCGCCGGGGAGCTGTTTTTT
TRBV7-2,-,TRBJ2-7,TRBD1,CASSFLRDRAIEQYF,TGTGCCAGCAGCTTTCTTCGGGACAGGGCAATCGAGCAGTACTTC
TRBV14,-,TRBJ1-2,-,CASSHLGGYGYTF,TGTGCCAGCAGCCATTTAGGGGGCTATGGCTACACCTTC
TRBV29-1,-,TRBJ2-1,TRBD2,CSGGTSGLREQFF,TGCAGCGGAGGGACTAGCGGGTTACGTGAGCAGTTCTTC
TRBV5-1,-,TRBJ1-1,-,CASNWAGYTTEAFF,TGCGCCAGCAATTGGGCAGGGTATACGACTGAAGCTTTCTTT
TRBV4-1,-,TRBJ1-5,-,CASSKAREGDIGNQPQHF,TGCGCCAGCAGCAAAGCCAGGGAAGGGGATATTGGCAATCAGCCCCAGCATTTT
TRBV10-3,-,TRBJ2-1,TRBD1,CAISESTPGQGIDEQFF,TGTGCCATCAGTGAGTCAACTCCGGGACAGGGTATCGATGAGCAGTTCTTC
TRBV11-2,-,TRBJ2-2,TRBD1,CASSLRPVTGGATGELFF,TGTGCCAGCAGCCTAAGGCCGGTTACAGGGGGCGCCACCGGGGAGCTGTTTTTT
TRBV2,once,TRBJ2-5,-,CASSPGGWGETQYF,TGTGCCAGCAGTCCGGGGGGCTGGGGAGAGACCCAGTACTTC
TRBV7-9,-,TRBJ2-1,TRBD1,CASSRDRSGEQFF,TGTGCCAGCAGCCGGGACAGGTCAGGTGAGCAGTTCTTC
TRBV14,-,TRBJ1-1,-,CASSQTPRGLVLNTEAFF,TGTGCCAGCAGCCAAACCCCCCGGGGACTCGTTTTGAACACTGAAGCTTTCTTT
TRBV10-2,-,TRBJ1-1,-,CASSDEGTEAFF,TGCGCCAGCAGTGACGAGGGTACTGAAGCTTTCTTT
TRBV19,-,TRBJ2-2,TRBD2,CASKPTGTSGTANTGELFF,TGTGCCAGTAAGCCCACCGGGACTAGCGGGACGGCGAACACCGGGGAGCTGTTTTTT
TRBV4-1,once,TRBJ1-5,-,CASSQGRRDSNQPQHF,TGCGCCAGCAGCCAAGGACGGAGGGATAGCAATCAGCCCCAGCATTTT
TRBV19,-,TRBJ1-5,-,CASSIEQTLNQPQHF,TGTGCCAGTAGTATAGAACAGACACTGAATCAGCCCCAGCATTTT
TRBV27,-,TRBJ1-4,TRBD1,CASSVTGGVGKLFF,TGTGCCAGCAGTGTGACAGGGGGGGTAGGAAAACTGTTTTTT
TRBV5-4,-,TRBJ2-7,TRBD2,CASRGEGEQYF,TGTGCCAGCAGGGGGGAGGGCGAGCAGTACTTC
TRBV28,-,TRBJ2-1,TRBD2,CAASTSGSVSYNEQFF,TGTGCCGCCTCGACTAGCGGGAGTGTCTCCTACAATGAGCAGTTCTTC
TRBV9,-,TRBJ1-2,-,CASSVFRGGYTF,TGTGCCAGCAGCGTATTCAGAGGTGGCTACACCTTC
TRBV10-2,-,TRBJ2-4,-,CASSESPRRGNIQYF,TGCGCCAGCAGTGAGTCCCCCCGACGGGGAAACATTCAGTACTTC
TRBV28,-,TRBJ2-7,-,CASSLISKRGLLGEQYF,TGTGCCAGCAGTCTCATTTCGAAAAGGGGGTTGCTGGGCGAGCAGTACTTC
TRBV19,-,TRBJ2-7,TRBD1,CASSIDLGQDYEQYF,TGTGCCAGTAGTATAGATCTGGGACAGGACTACGAGCAGTACTTC
TRBV5-1,-,TRBJ2-2,TRBD1,CASSLAIGTGTTGELFF,TGCGCCAGCAGCTTGGCCATAGGGACAGGGACCACCGGGGAGCTGTTTTTT
TRBV5-6,-,TRBJ2-1,-,CASSLTRANNEQFF,TGTGCCAGCAGCTTGACCAGGGCCAACAATGAGCAGTTCTTC